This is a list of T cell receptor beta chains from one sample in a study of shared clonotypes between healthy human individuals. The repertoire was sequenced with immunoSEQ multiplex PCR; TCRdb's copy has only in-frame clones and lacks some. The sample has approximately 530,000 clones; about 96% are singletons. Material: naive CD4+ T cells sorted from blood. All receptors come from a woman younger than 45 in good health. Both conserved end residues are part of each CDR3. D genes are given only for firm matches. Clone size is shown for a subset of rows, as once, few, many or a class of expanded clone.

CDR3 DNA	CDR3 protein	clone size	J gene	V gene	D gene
TGCGCCAGCAGCCCGATAGGGACTAGCGGGAGACCGAGAAAGTACTTC	CASSPIGTSGRPRKYF	.	TRBJ2-7	TRBV5-1	TRBD2
TGTGCCAGCTCACCATCACATCTAGCGGATCAGTTCTTC	CASSPSHLADQFF	.	TRBJ2-1	TRBV18	TRBD2
TGCGCCAGCAGCGTTACAGGGGTTTCAGATACGCAGTATTTT	CASSVTGVSDTQYF	.	TRBJ2-3	TRBV5-1	TRBD1
TGCGCCAGCAGCTTGGCGGGACAGGAATATGGCTACACCTTC	CASSLAGQEYGYTF	once	TRBJ1-2	TRBV5-1	TRBD1
TGTGCCAGTAGTATCCCCGGGAGGGCCTACGAGCAGTACTTC	CASSIPGRAYEQYF	.	TRBJ2-7	TRBV19	TRBD2
TGTGCCAGCAGTTTTCAAGAGACCCAGTACTTC	CASSFQETQYF	.	TRBJ2-5	TRBV28	.
TGTGCCAGCACCCCTGGGGCGGGCGCGAGCTCCTACAATGAGCAGTTCTTC	CASTPGAGASSYNEQFF	.	TRBJ2-1	TRBV7-3	.
TGTGCCAGCAGCCAGGGACAGACGTTCGGCTACACCTTC	CASSQGQTFGYTF	.	TRBJ1-2	TRBV5-8	TRBD1
TGTGCCAGCATAGGGGGTACTGGGGCCAACGTCCTGACTTTC	CASIGGTGANVLTF	.	TRBJ2-6	TRBV2	.
TGTGCCAGCAGCTTAAGCTCAGGCCAAGGAACCCAGTACTTC	CASSLSSGQGTQYF	.	TRBJ2-5	TRBV7-9	.
TGTGCCAGTAGTAGGTATAGCGGGACGTACGAGCAGTACTTC	CASSRYSGTYEQYF	.	TRBJ2-7	TRBV19	TRBD2
TGTGCCAGCTCAACGACAGGGGCACACTACGAGCAGTACTTC	CASSTTGAHYEQYF	.	TRBJ2-7	TRBV18	TRBD1
TGTGCCAGCAGCTTAACATCGAACACTGAAGCTTTCTTT	CASSLTSNTEAFF	few	TRBJ1-1	TRBV7-3	.
TGTGCCAGCAGTTACCGGGACTCCCGCACAGATACGCAGTATTTT	CASSYRDSRTDTQYF	.	TRBJ2-3	TRBV6-5	.
TGTGCCAGCAGTTTCCCGCCGGCCCATGGCTACACCTTC	CASSFPPAHGYTF	.	TRBJ1-2	TRBV28	.
TGTGCCAGCAGCTTATCTGGGTTGGAGACCCAGTACTTC	CASSLSGLETQYF	once	TRBJ2-5	TRBV7-3	.
TGTGCCAGCAGCGTAGCTTCACAGGGTGGCTACACCTTC	CASSVASQGGYTF	.	TRBJ1-2	TRBV9	.
TGTGCCAGCAGTATGGACGGTGCAACTAATGAAAAACTGTTTTTT	CASSMDGATNEKLFF	.	TRBJ1-4	TRBV6-6	.
TGTGCCAGCAGTTACCCCACCTACGAGCAGTACTTC	CASSYPTYEQYF	.	TRBJ2-7	TRBV11-2	.
TGTGCCAGCAGTCCGCCTGGGGGGACTGGCAATCAGCCCCAGCATTTT	CASSPPGGTGNQPQHF	.	TRBJ1-5	TRBV25-1	.
TGTGCCAGCAGCTTATCTGAGGGTTCCTACGAGCAGTACTTC	CASSLSEGSYEQYF	.	TRBJ2-7	TRBV7-9	.
TGTGCCAGCAGCTTAGTAAGGGGGCGAGTCGACACTGAAGCTTTCTTT	CASSLVRGRVDTEAFF	.	TRBJ1-1	TRBV7-2	TRBD1
TGTGCCAGTAGTAACGACAACTATGGCTACACCTTC	CASSNDNYGYTF	.	TRBJ1-2	TRBV19	.
TGTGCCAGCAGCCCCCCGGTATCCGGGGGCTACACCTTC	CASSPPVSGGYTF	.	TRBJ1-2	TRBV7-2	.
TGCGCCAGCAGCCAGGACCTTGGGGGTGGAACTCCAGATACGCAGTATTTT	CASSQDLGGGTPDTQYF	.	TRBJ2-3	TRBV4-1	.
TGTGCCAGCAGCTCCATGAGGCTCCAACTTAATGAGCAGTTCTTC	CASSSMRLQLNEQFF	.	TRBJ2-1	TRBV7-2	.
TGTGCCACCAGCAGGATGGGGACAGCTAACTATGGCTACACCTTC	CATSRMGTANYGYTF	.	TRBJ1-2	TRBV15	TRBD1
TGCGCCAGCAGCTTGGGAAGGAACACAATCATAAATGAGCAGTTCTTC	CASSLGRNTIINEQFF	once	TRBJ2-1	TRBV5-1	.
TGTGCCAGCAGCCTGGCCAGTACGACGCAGTACTTC	CASSLASTTQYF	once	TRBJ2-7	TRBV7-9	.
TGCACCAGCAGCCAAGGGGTTCCGCGGAACACTGAAGCTTTCTTT	CTSSQGVPRNTEAFF	.	TRBJ1-1	TRBV1	.
TGTGCCAGCAGTGTAAACAGGGGGTCTCAGCCCCAGCATTTT	CASSVNRGSQPQHF	.	TRBJ1-5	TRBV6-1	TRBD1
TGTGCCATCAGTCCGGGACAGGTCTCCTACGAGCAGTACTTC	CAISPGQVSYEQYF	.	TRBJ2-7	TRBV10-3	TRBD1
TGTGCCATCAGCGGCTCGGGCGGGATCATAGGCGGGGAGCTGTTTTTT	CAISGSGGIIGGELFF	.	TRBJ2-2	TRBV10-3	.
TGTGCCAGCAGTCCCGGACTAGCGGGAGGGCCAAGGAGCAATGAGCAGTTCTTC	CASSPGLAGGPRSNEQFF	once	TRBJ2-1	TRBV2	TRBD2
TGTGCTACAGCTAACTATGGCTACACCTTC	CATANYGYTF	.	TRBJ1-2	TRBV28	.
TGTGCCAGCAGTGAAGGTCGCGGAAAGGTGGACTATGGCTACACCTTC	CASSEGRGKVDYGYTF	.	TRBJ1-2	TRBV6-1	.
TGTGCCAGCAGCTTAGGAGTCCCCTCCACTGAAGCTTTCTTT	CASSLGVPSTEAFF	.	TRBJ1-1	TRBV5-4	.
TGTGCCAGCAGTGACAACCGGGACTCCAGCAATCAGCCCCAGCATTTT	CASSDNRDSSNQPQHF	.	TRBJ1-5	TRBV6-4	.
TGTGCCAGCAGTTTAGATCGTGGGGGCCGAGAGACCCAGTACTTC	CASSLDRGGRETQYF	.	TRBJ2-5	TRBV6-5	.
TGTGCCAGCAGTGCAACGGGAGGGCCGGTTGAGCAGTTCTTC	CASSATGGPVEQFF	.	TRBJ2-1	TRBV6-4	TRBD2
TGCGCCAGCAGCTTGGCCCCAGAGACAGATACGCAGTATTTT	CASSLAPETDTQYF	.	TRBJ2-3	TRBV5-1	.
TGTGCCAGCAGCCTATCCAAGGGGATCTATGGCTACACCTTC	CASSLSKGIYGYTF	.	TRBJ1-2	TRBV7-2	.
TGTGCCAGCAGCATGGGACAGGGCAACAATGAGCAGTTCTTC	CASSMGQGNNEQFF	.	TRBJ2-1	TRBV7-3	TRBD1
TGTGCCAGCAGCTTAAGGGGGCCTCCCGACTACGAGCAGTACTTC	CASSLRGPPDYEQYF	.	TRBJ2-7	TRBV7-2	TRBD1
TGTGCCAGCAGTTTGGGGGGAGGCCATAATTCACCCCTCCACTTT	CASSLGGGHNSPLHF	.	TRBJ1-6	TRBV28	.
TGTGCCAGCAGTGAATCTGTGGTAGGACAAGCGGGAGGTCGGTACGAGCAGTACTTC	CASSESVVGQAGGRYEQYF	.	TRBJ2-7	TRBV2	TRBD2
TGTGCCAGCAGTTATTCCGGGGGCGCATTCCACAATGAGCAGTTCTTC	CASSYSGGAFHNEQFF	.	TRBJ2-1	TRBV6-5	.
TGTGCCAGCAGAAAGGGACAGGGGTACACCGGGGAGCTGTTTTTT	CASRKGQGYTGELFF	.	TRBJ2-2	TRBV27	TRBD1
TGTGCCACCAGCAGAAGAACGCGGACTAGCGGGATAAGGATAAAGGACACCGGGGAGCTGTTTTTT	CATSRRTRTSGIRIKDTGELFF	.	TRBJ2-2	TRBV15	TRBD2
TGCGCCACCACCGGGACAGGGGGCCGCGAGCAGTACTTC	CATTGTGGREQYF	.	TRBJ2-7	TRBV10-2	TRBD1
TGTGCCAGCGGAACTAGCGGGAGCCAAGAGACCCAGTACTTC	CASGTSGSQETQYF	once	TRBJ2-5	TRBV2	TRBD2